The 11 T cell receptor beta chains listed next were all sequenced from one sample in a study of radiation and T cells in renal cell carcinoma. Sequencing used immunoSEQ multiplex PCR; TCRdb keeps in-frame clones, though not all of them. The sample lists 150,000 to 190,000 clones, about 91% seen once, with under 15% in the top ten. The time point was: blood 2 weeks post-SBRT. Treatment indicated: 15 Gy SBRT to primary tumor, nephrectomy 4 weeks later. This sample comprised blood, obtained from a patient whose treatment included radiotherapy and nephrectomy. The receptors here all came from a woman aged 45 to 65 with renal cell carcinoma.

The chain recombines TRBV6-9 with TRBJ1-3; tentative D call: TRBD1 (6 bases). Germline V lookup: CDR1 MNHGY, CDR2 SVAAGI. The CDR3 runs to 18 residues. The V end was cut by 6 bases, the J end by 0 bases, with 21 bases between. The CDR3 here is CASRLRRRRDISGNTIYF. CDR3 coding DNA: TGTGCCAGCAGACTCAGGAGGCGAAGGGACATCTCTGGAAACACCATATATTTT.

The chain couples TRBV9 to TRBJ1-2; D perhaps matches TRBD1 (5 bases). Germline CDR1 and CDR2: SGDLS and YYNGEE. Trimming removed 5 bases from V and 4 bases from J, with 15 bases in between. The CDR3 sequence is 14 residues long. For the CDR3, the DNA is TGTGCCAGCAGTCCGGGACCACTAGGCTATGGCTACACCTTC. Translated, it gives CASSPGPLGYGYTF.

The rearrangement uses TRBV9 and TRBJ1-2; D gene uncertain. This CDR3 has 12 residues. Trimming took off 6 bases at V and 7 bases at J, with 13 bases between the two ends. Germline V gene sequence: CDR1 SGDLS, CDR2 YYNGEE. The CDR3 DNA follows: TGTGCCAGCAACGGTTTTGCTTCTGGCTACACCTTC. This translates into CASNGFASGYTF.

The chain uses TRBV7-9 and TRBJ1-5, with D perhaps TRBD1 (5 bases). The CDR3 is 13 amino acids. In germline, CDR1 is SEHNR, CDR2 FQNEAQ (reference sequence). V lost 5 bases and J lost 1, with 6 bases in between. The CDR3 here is CASSRQSNQPQHF. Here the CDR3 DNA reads TGTGCCAGCAGCAGACAGAGCAATCAGCCCCAGCATTTT.

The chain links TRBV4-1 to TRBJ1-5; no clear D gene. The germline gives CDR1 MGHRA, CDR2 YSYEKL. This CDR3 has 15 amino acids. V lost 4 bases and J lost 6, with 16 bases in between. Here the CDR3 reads CASSPSGGYPQPQHF. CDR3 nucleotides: TGCGCCAGCAGCCCTTCTGGCGGATATCCTCAGCCCCAGCATTTT.

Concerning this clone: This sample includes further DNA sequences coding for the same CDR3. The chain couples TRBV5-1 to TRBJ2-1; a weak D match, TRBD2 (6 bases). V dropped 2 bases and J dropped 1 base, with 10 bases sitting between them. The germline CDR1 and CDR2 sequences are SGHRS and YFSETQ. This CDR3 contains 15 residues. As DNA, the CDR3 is TGCGCCAGCAGCTTAGGAGGGACTTCCTACAATGAGCAGTTCTTC. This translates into CASSLGGTSYNEQFF.

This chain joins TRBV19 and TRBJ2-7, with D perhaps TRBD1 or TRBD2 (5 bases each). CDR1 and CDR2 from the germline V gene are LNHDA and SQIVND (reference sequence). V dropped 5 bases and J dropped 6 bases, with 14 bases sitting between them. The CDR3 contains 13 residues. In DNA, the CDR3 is TGTGCCAGTAGTGAGGGGACGGGCAGCGAGCAGTACTTC. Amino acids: CASSEGTGSEQYF.

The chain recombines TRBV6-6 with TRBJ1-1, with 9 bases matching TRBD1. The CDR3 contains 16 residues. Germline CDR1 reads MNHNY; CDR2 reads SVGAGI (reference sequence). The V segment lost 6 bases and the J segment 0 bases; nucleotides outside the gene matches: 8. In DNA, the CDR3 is TGTGCCAGCAGCCCAGACAGGGGGAACATGAACACTGAAGCTTTCTTT. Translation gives CASSPDRGNMNTEAFF.

The CDR3 protein is CASTPLGGDEQYF. The CDR3 nucleotides are TGTGCCAGCACCCCCTTAGGGGGGGACGAGCAGTACTTC. This chain links TRBV6-1 with TRBJ2-7; D is perhaps TRBD2 (7 bases). V was cut by 7 bases and J by 5 bases, with 15 bases left in between. Germline V CDR1 and CDR2: MNHNS, SASEGT. CDR3 size: 13 residues.

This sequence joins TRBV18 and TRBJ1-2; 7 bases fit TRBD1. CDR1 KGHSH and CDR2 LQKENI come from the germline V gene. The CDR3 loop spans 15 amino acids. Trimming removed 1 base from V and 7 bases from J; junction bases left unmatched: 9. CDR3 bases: TGTGCCAGCTCACCACGCATCCAAGACAGGGTTGGCTACACCTTC. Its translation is CASSPRIQDRVGYTF.

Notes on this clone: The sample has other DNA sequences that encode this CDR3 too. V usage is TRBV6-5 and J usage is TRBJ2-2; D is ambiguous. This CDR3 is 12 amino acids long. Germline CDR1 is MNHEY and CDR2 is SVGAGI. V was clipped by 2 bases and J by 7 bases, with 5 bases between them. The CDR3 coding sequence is TGTGCCAGCAGTTACAGGAGCGGGGAGCTGTTTTTT. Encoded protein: CASSYRSGELFF.